These 20 T cell receptor beta chains originate from one sample sequenced in a study of T-cell reconstitution after alpha-beta-depleted transplantation in children listed by TCRdb under 2016. Reading the label with the study, this specimen's treatment or condition is: allogeneic hematopoietic cell transplantation with graft depleted of TCRalphabeta T cells and CD19 B cells. Receptor amplification or capture employed PCR. TCRdb lists the instrument as Illumina HiSeq 2500. TCR library preparation used molecular barcoding, with unique molecular identifiers applied to normalize quantification of the TCRbeta repertoire. TCRdb ran its own pipeline on the public reads, namely fastp trimming at Q25 and MiXCR clone calling, and kept in-frame beta chains. Each record represents a unique CDR3 protein, reported with the most common genes and DNA among its rows. In this sample the table shows around 700,000 distinct CDR3 sequences, over 10% of which occur a single time. 0.79% of the sample lies in the top ten.

Sequences were derived from PBMCs, sampled before TCRalphabeta/CD19-depleted stem cell transplant. Receptor source: a girl aged 2-10 years with congenital amegakaryocytic thrombocytopenia, due to receive a stem cell transplant.

The chain joins TRBV20-1 to TRBJ2-3, with 10 bases matching TRBD2. CDR1 and CDR2 (germline): DFQATT, SNEGSKA (reference sequence). Trimming removed 3 bases from V and 5 bases from J; junction bases left unmatched: 17. This CDR3 has 18 amino acids. CDR3 coding DNA: TGCAGTGCTAGTGGCAGGGGTAATAGCGGGAGGTGGGAAGATACGCAGTATTTT. It is translated as CSASGRGNSGRWEDTQYF.

The chain combines TRBV7-9 with TRBJ2-1; D is ambiguous. The CDR3 totals 15 residues. The V gene lost 2 bases and the J gene lost 8 bases, with 16 bases spanning the gap. CDR1 is SEHNR and CDR2 is FQNEAQ in the germline V gene (reference sequence). The CDR3 is CASSLSASSYDEQFF. DNA of the CDR3: TGTGCCAGCAGCTTATCGGCTAGTTCTTACGATGAGCAGTTCTTC.

This clonotype was observed at least ten times. The chain has TRBV29-1 and TRBJ1-3, with D possibly TRBD1 on 5 matching bases. Germline values: CDR1 SQVTM, CDR2 ANQGSEA. The length of the CDR3 is 14 residues. V lost 6 bases and J lost 2, with 14 bases in between. The CDR3 nucleotides are TGCAGCGTCAAACCACGGACAACTGGAAACACCATATATTTT. Protein: CSVKPRTTGNTIYF.

This clonotype was observed at least ten times. The rearrangement uses TRBV5-1 and TRBJ2-3, with 10 bases lining up with TRBD1. Germline CDR1 is SGHRS and CDR2 is YFSETQ. The CDR3 runs to 14 residues. With 2 bases clipped from V and 5 bases from J, the junction kept 2 bases outside the gene matches. CDR3 DNA sequence: TGCGCCAGCAGCTTCGGACAGGGGGGAGATACGCAGTATTTT. The encoded protein is CASSFGQGGDTQYF. The full variable domain, with the rest looked up from reference TRBV5-1 and TRBJ2-3, is KAGVTQTPRYLIKTRGQQVTLSCSPISGHRSVSWYQQTPGQGLQFLFEYFSETQRNKGNFPGRFSGRQFSNSRSEMNVSTLELGDSALYLCASSFGQGGDTQYFGPGTRLTVL.

In this sample, this clonotype turned up many times. This chain connects TRBV5-8 to TRBJ2-1, with D possibly matching TRBD1 (7 bases). This CDR3 is built from 14 residues. Between the trimmed V and J ends, which lost 0 bases and 8 bases, there was a span of 12 bases. CDR1 and CDR2 (germline): SGHTS, YDEGEE. DNA for the CDR3: TGTGCCAGCAGCTTGGGCAGGGGGGTGGATGAGCAGTTCTTC. Amino acid sequence: CASSLGRGVDEQFF.

The rearrangement uses TRBV5-1 and TRBJ1-1; D perhaps matches TRBD1 (5 bases). V was pared by 1 base and J by 11 bases, with 15 bases between. The CDR3 is 13 residues long. Germline loops: CDR1 SGHRS, CDR2 YFSETQ. The CDR3, as DNA: TGCGCCAGCAGCTTGTTTGAGGGGTCGGGGGCTTTCTTT. Translated: CASSLFEGSGAFF.

This clonotype was counted at least ten times. This chain joins TRBV21-1 and TRBJ2-5. TRBV21-1 is assigned pseudogene status. This CDR3 is 10 amino acids long. The CDR3 bases are TGTGCCAGCAGCATGGAGACCCAGTACTTC. Its protein product is CASSMETQYF.

This clonotype was observed at least ten times. CDR3 amino acids: CSVEGTSGRAREQFF. CDR3 bases: TGCAGCGTTGAAGGCACTAGCGGGAGGGCCAGGGAGCAGTTCTTC. The chain is built from TRBV29-1 and TRBJ2-1; 13 bases line up with TRBD2. Germline CDR1 SQVTM, CDR2 ANQGSEA. Trimming took 1 base from V and 10 from J; bases not matched to a gene: 7. CDR3 length: 15 residues.

This clonotype was detected a few times. This sequence joins TRBV5-1 and TRBJ1-6, with D possibly TRBD1 on 5 matching bases. This CDR3 spans 14 amino acids. V dropped 0 bases and J dropped 8 bases, with 9 bases sitting between them. Per germline, CDR1 SGHRS and CDR2 YFSETQ. For the CDR3, the DNA is TGCGCCAGCAGCTTGGAGCAGGGTTATTCACCCCTCCACTTT. Protein product: CASSLEQGYSPLHF.

The chain carries TRBV20-1 and TRBJ2-7; a possible D gene is TRBD1 (6 bases). The V gene's germline CDR1 is DFQATT and CDR2 SNEGSKA (reference sequence). V dropped 0 bases and J dropped 2 bases, with 11 bases sitting between them. CDR3 length equals 14 residues. CDR3: CSAREDSFTYEQYF. The CDR3 bases are TGCAGTGCTAGAGAGGACAGTTTTACCTACGAGCAGTACTTC.

The chain is built from TRBV10-3 and TRBJ2-3; 11 bases agree with TRBD2. Trimming cost V 5 bases and J 1 base; bases outside gene matches: 5. Germline V lookup: CDR1 ENHRY, CDR2 SYGVKD. The CDR3 has 16 residues. In DNA, the CDR3 is TGTGCCATCAGTCTAGCGGGAGGTTTTGGCACAGATACGCAGTATTTT. Translating gives CAISLAGGFGTDTQYF.

This clonotype was seen at least ten times. The chain is built from TRBV3-1 and TRBJ2-1, with D uncertain. In germline, CDR1 is LGHDT, CDR2 YNNKEL (reference sequence). V was shortened by 1 base and J by 0 bases, with 7 bases between the two germline ends. The CDR3 length is 15 residues. The CDR3 protein is CASSQADGSYNEQFF. In nucleotides, the CDR3 is TGTGCCAGCAGCCAAGCGGACGGCTCCTACAATGAGCAGTTCTTC.

This clonotype appeared many times. Here the CDR3 reads CASSFGTSEQYF. DNA for the CDR3: TGCGCCAGCAGCTTTGGGACCTCCGAGCAGTACTTC. V is TRBV5-1 and J is TRBJ2-7; the D call may be TRBD1 or TRBD2 (5 bases each). Trimming stripped 2 bases from V and 6 bases from J, with 9 bases between. CDR1 and CDR2 (germline): SGHRS, YFSETQ. The CDR3 sequence is 12 residues long.

The J gene is TRBJ2-7, the V gene TRBV21-1. TRBV21-1 is marked as a pseudogene. This CDR3 spans 13 amino acids. The CDR3: CASRFQETYEQYF. CDR3 bases: TGTGCCAGCAGATTCCAGGAGACCTACGAGCAGTACTTC.

Worth noting for this clonotype: A junction end diverges from the germline sequence, so it may reflect a read error. The genes are TRBV28 and TRBJ2-7; 7 bases match TRBD2. The CDR3 sequence is 15 residues long. CDR1 is MDHEN, CDR2 SYDVKM, per germline. The CDR3 loop reads CASMGGSADSYEQHF. CDR3 coding DNA: TGTGCCAGCATGGGCGGGAGCGCAGACTCCTACGAGCAGCACTTC.

The chain joins TRBV15 to TRBJ2-5; D gene uncertain. The ends were cut back, 0 bases at V and 7 bases at J, with 0 bases in the middle. CDR3 size: 10 residues. The germline gives CDR1 LNHNV, CDR2 YYDKDF (reference sequence). Here the CDR3 DNA reads TGTGCCACCAGCAGAGAGACCCAGTACTTC. Protein product: CATSRETQYF.

The chain carries TRBV5-1 and TRBJ1-2; D uncertain. CDR1 is SGHRS and CDR2 is YFSETQ in the germline V gene. CDR3 length: 15 amino acids. Between the trimmed V and J ends, which lost 4 bases and 8 bases, there was a span of 21 bases. The DNA for the CDR3 is TGCGCCAGCAGCGTCCGAACCGGCCAGTTGGGGGGCTACACCTTC. Its protein product is CASSVRTGQLGGYTF.

This clonotype has more than one count but fewer than ten. This sequence joins TRBV14 and TRBJ2-1, with TRBD2 matching over 11 bases. V shed 1 base and J 6 bases; nucleotides not matched to a gene: 2. The germline V gene encodes CDR1 SGHDN and CDR2 FVKESK. The CDR3 length is 15 residues. CDR3: CASSQGTSGLNEQFF. The CDR3 nucleotides are TGTGCCAGCAGCCAAGGGACTAGCGGGCTCAATGAGCAGTTCTTC.

The J gene is TRBJ2-7, the V gene TRBV7-2; D remains ambiguous. The CDR3 spans 14 residues. Germline CDR1 SGHTA, CDR2 FQGNSA. Between the trimmed V and J ends, which lost 5 bases and 2 bases, there was a span of 13 bases. The CDR3 loop is CASSVRLDPYEQYF. The CDR3 nucleotides read TGTGCCAGCAGCGTACGACTGGACCCCTACGAGCAGTACTTC.

This clonotype was seen many times. This chain joins TRBV9 and TRBJ1-2; D uncertain. Between the trimmed V and J ends, which lost 7 bases and 1 base, there was a span of 11 bases. The CDR3 is 13 residues long. CDR1 is SGDLS, CDR2 YYNGEE, per germline. CDR3 residues: CASAPDFNYGYTF. CDR3 coding DNA: TGTGCCAGCGCGCCAGACTTTAACTATGGCTACACCTTC.